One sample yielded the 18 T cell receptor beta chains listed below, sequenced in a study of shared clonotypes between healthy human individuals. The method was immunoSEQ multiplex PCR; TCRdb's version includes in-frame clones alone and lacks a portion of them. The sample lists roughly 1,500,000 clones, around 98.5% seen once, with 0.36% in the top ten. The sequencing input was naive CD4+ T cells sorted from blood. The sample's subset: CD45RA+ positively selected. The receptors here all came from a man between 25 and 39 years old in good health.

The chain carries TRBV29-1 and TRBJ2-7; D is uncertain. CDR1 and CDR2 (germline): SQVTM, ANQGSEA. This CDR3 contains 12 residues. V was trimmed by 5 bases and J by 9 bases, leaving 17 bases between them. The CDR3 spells CSVKGTHNGQYF. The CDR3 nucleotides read TGCAGCGTTAAGGGTACTCATAACGGGCAGTACTTC.

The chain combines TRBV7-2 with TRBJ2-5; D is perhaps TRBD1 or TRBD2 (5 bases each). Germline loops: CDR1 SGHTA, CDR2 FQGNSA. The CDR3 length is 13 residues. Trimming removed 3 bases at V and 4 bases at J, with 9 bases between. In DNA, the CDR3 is TGTGCCAGCAGCTTGGGGGTAGGAGAGACCCAGTACTTC. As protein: CASSLGVGETQYF.

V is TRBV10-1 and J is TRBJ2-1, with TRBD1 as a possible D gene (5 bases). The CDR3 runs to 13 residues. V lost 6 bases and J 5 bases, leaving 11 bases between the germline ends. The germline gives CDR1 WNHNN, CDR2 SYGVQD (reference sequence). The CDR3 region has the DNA TGCGCCAGCAGCGACAGAATAGACAATGAGCAGTTCTTC. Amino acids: CASSDRIDNEQFF.

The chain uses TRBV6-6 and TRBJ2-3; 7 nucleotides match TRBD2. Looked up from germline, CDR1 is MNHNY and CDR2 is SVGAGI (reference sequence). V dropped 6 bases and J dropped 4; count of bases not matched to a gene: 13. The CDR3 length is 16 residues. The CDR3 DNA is TGTGCCAGCAGGGGCCCCGGGACTATGCAGGCAGATACGCAGTATTTT. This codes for CASRGPGTMQADTQYF.

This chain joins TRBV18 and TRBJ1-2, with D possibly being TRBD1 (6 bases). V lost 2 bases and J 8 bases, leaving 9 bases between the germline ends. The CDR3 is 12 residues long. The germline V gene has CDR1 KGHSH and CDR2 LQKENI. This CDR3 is CASSPGGAGYTF. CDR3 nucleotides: TGTGCCAGCTCACCAGGGGGCGCGGGCTACACCTTC. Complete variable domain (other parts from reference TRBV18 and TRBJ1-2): NAGVMQNPRHLVRRRGQEARLRCSPMKGHSHVYWYRQLPEEGLKFMVYLQKENIIDESGMPKERFSAEFPKEGPSILRIQQVVRGDSAAYFCASSPGGAGYTFGSGTRLTVV.

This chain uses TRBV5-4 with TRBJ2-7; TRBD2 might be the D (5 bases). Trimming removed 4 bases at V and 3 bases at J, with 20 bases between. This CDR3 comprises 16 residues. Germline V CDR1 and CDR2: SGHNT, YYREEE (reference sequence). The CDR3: CASSRAPLSGNYEQYF. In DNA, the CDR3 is TGTGCCAGCAGCCGAGCGCCACTGAGCGGAAACTACGAGCAGTACTTC.

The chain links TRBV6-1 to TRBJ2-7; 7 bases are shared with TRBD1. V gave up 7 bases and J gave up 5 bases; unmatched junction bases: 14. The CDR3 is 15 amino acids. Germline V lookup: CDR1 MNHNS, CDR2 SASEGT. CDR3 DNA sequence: TGTGCCAGCAAGCGCTTCGCCGAGGGGGCCAACGAGCAGTACTTC. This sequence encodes CASKRFAEGANEQYF.

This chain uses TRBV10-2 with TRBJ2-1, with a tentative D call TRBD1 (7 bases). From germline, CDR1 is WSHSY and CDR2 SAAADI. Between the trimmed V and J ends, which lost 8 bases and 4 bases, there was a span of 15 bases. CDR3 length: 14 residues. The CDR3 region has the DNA TGCGCCAGCCCTCCAGGGGGGATATACAATGAGCAGTTCTTC. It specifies CASPPGGIYNEQFF.

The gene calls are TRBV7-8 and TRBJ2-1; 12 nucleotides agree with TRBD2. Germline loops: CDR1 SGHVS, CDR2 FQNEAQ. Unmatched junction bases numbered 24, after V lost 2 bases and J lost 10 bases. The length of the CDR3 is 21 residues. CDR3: CASSLLHRLAGDRGRVGEQFF. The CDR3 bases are TGTGCCAGCAGCTTACTTCACAGACTAGCGGGAGACCGGGGACGGGTAGGGGAGCAGTTCTTC.

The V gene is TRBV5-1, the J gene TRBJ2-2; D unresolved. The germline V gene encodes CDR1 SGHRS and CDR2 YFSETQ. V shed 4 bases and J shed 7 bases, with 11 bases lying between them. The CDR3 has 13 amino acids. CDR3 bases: TGCGCCAGCAGCCAAGGGTGGGTCGGGGAGCTGTTTTTT. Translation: CASSQGWVGELFF.

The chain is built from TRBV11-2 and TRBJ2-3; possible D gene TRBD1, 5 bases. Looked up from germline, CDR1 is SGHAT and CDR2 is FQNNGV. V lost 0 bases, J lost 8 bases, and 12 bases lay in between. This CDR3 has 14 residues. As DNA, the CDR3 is TGTGCCAGCAGCTTAGAGGGGCTAGGGGTTACGCAGTATTTT. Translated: CASSLEGLGVTQYF.

The CDR3 spells CASSQEPRADTQYF. CDR3 sequence (DNA): TGTGCCAGCAGCCAAGAGCCCAGGGCGGATACGCAGTATTTT. J is TRBJ2-3 and V is TRBV4-2; tentative D call: TRBD1 (5 bases). The germline V gene encodes CDR1 LGHNA and CDR2 YNFKEQ. V was cut by 0 bases and J by 6 bases, with 10 bases left in between. The CDR3 loop spans 14 amino acids.

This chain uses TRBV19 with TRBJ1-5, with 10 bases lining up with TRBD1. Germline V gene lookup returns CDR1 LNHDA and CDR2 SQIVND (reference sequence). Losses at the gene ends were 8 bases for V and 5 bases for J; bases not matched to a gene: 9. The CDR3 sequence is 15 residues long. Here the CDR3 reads CASWDTGQGHQPQHF. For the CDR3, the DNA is TGTGCCAGTTGGGATACGGGACAGGGGCATCAGCCCCAGCATTTT.

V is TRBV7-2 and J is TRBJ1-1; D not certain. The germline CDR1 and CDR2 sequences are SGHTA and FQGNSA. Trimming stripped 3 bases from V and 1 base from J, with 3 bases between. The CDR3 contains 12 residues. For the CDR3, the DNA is TGTGCCAGCAGCTTGTGGAACACTGAAGCTTTCTTT. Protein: CASSLWNTEAFF.

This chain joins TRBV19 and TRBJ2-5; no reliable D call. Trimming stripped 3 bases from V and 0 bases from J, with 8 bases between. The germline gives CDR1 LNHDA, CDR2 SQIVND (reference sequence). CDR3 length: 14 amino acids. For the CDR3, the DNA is TGTGCCAGTAGTATCTTAAATAACCAAGAGACCCAGTACTTC. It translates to CASSILNNQETQYF.

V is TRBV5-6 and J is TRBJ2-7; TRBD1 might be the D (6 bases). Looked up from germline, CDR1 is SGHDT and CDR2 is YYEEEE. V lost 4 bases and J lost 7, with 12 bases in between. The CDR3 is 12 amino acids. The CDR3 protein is CASSRDKGEQYF. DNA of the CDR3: TGTGCCAGCAGCAGGGACAAGGGGGAGCAGTACTTC. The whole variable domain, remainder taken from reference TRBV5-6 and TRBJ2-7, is DAGVTQSPTHLIKTRGQQVTLRCSPKSGHDTVSWYQQALGQGPQFIFQYYEEEERQRGNFPDRFSGHQFPNYSSELNVNALLLGDSALYLCASSRDKGEQYFGPGTRLTVT.

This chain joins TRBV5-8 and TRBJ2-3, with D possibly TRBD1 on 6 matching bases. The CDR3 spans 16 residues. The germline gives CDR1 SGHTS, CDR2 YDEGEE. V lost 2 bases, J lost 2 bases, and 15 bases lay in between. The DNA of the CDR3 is TGTGCCAGCAGCTTTCGTCTGCAGGGGATCACAGATACGCAGTATTTT. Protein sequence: CASSFRLQGITDTQYF. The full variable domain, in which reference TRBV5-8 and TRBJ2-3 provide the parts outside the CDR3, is EAGVTQSPTHLIKTRGQQATLRCSPISGHTSVYWYQQALGLGLQFLLWYDEGEERNRGNFPPRFSGRQFPNYSSELNVNALELEDSALYLCASSFRLQGITDTQYFGPGTRLTVL.

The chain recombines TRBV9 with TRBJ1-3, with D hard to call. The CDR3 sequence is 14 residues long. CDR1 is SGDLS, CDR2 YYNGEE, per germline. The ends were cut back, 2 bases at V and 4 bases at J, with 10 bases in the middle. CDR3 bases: TGTGCCAGCAGCGTCGGGCAGCCAGGAAACACCATATATTTT. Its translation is CASSVGQPGNTIYF.